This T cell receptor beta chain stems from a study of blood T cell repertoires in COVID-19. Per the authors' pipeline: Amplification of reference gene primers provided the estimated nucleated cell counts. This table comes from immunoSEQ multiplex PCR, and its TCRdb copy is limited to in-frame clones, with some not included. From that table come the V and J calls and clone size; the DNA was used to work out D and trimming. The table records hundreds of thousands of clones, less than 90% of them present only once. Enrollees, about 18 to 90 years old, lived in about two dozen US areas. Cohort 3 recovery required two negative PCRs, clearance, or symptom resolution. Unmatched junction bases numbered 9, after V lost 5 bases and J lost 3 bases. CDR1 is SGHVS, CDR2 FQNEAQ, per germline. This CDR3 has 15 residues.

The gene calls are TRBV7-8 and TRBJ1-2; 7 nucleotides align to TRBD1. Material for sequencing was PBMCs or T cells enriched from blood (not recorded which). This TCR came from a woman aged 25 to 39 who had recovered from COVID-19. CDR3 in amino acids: CASSPFRGLDYGYTF. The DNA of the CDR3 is TGTGCCAGCAGCCCTTTTAGGGGGCTAGACTATGGCTACACCTTC.